This T cell receptor beta chain was observed in a study of T cells in Graves' hyperthyroidism and ophthalmopathy. Germline CDR1 reads MNHEY; CDR2 reads SMNVEV (reference sequence). The CDR3 is 15 amino acids. Trimming cost V 1 base and J 5 bases, with 12 bases left between them. This clonotype was observed many times. Researchers took RNA transcripts and amplified the TCR beta CDR3 regions from them. Initially, a first-round RT-PCR of the TCR CDR3 employed the HTBI primer set. A single record per CDR3 protein comes from TCRdb applying MiXCR to the multiplex PCR reads. This table has roughly 38,000 distinct CDR3 sequences, around half appearing once.

The sequence was collected from a woman aged 50 to 60 with Graves' hyperthyroidism that later progressed to Graves' ophthalmopathy. Sequencing was performed on blood. The chain has TRBV27 and TRBJ1-5, with D possibly being TRBD1 (5 bases). CDR3: CASSLFSRADQPQHF. The CDR3 coding sequence is TGTGCCAGCAGTTTATTCTCCAGGGCTGATCAGCCCCAGCATTTT.